The rows below give T cell receptor beta chains drawn from one sample of a study of vaccination and CD4 T cells after COVID-19. MiXCR, applied by TCRdb to the PCR reads, yields one record per CDR3 protein. The sample holds fewer than 14,000 distinct CDR3 sequences, 70% to 85% seen once. No antigen has been assigned to these receptors. Sample: CD4+ T cells from blood, cultured in vitro. The origin of the receptors is a human donor who had recovered from COVID-19. The CDR3 runs from the conserved cysteine through the conserved F or W. D genes are given only for firm matches. Size is stated for part of the rows, as once, few or many counts, or as a class when the clone is expanded.

clone_size	d_call	v_call	j_call	cdr3_aa	cdr3_nt
.	TRBD2	TRBV15	TRBJ2-5	CATSKSLAGGQETQYF	TGTGCCACCAGCAAATCACTAGCGGGAGGACAAGAGACCCAGTACTTC
.	.	TRBV27	TRBJ1-1	CASSLIRGNTEAFF	TGTGCCAGCAGTTTAATAAGGGGAAACACTGAAGCTTTCTTT
.	.	TRBV7-2	TRBJ1-5	CASSKQGNNQPQHF	TGTGCCAGCAGCAAGCAGGGGAACAATCAGCCCCAGCATTTT
.	TRBD2	TRBV6-1	TRBJ2-7	CASRPRLAGTYEQYF	TGTGCCAGCAGACCAAGACTAGCTGGGACCTACGAGCAGTACTTC
.	.	TRBV27	TRBJ1-1	CASRHAVLGGPTNTEAFF	TGTGCCAGCAGACACGCCGTTTTAGGGGGGCCTACCAACACTGAAGCTTTCTTT
.	.	TRBV20-1	TRBJ2-3	CSARHLGTRTDTQYF	TGCAGTGCTAGACACCTAGGCACTCGCACAGATACGCAGTATTTT
.	TRBD1	TRBV24-1	TRBJ2-2	CATKSGTGNTGELFF	TGTGCCACCAAATCCGGGACAGGTAACACCGGGGAGCTGTTTTTT
.	.	TRBV6-1	TRBJ1-1	CASRGVNTEAFF	TGTGCCAGCAGGGGAGTGAACACTGAAGCTTTCTTT
.	.	TRBV7-8	TRBJ2-5	CASSLVTGPQGTQYF	TGTGCCAGCAGCTTAGTTACGGGGCCCCAGGGGACCCAGTACTTC
.	.	TRBV27	TRBJ1-1	CASSFRGGGTEAFF	TGTGCCAGCAGTTTCCGGGGCGGAGGGACTGAAGCTTTCTTT
.	.	TRBV10-2	TRBJ1-2	CASSGLNYGYTF	TGCGCCAGCAGTGGGCTGAACTATGGCTACACCTTC
.	.	TRBV7-2	TRBJ2-5	CASSLWGQQGETQYF	TGTGCCAGCAGCTTATGGGGACAACAGGGAGAGACCCAGTACTTC
.	TRBD1	TRBV2	TRBJ1-2	CASRMTGRDNYGYTF	TGTGCCAGCAGGATGACAGGGAGAGATAACTATGGCTACACCTTC
few	.	TRBV28	TRBJ1-5	CASSVNNQPQHF	TGTGCCAGCAGTGTAAATAATCAGCCCCAGCATTTT
.	TRBD1	TRBV15	TRBJ1-3	CATSRGGQGIGNTIYF	TGTGCCACCAGCCGTGGAGGACAGGGGATCGGAAACACCATATATTTT
.	TRBD2	TRBV4-2	TRBJ2-3	CASSQDYGSGRAGTQYF	TGTGCCAGCAGCCAAGACTATGGTAGCGGGAGGGCTGGTACGCAGTATTTT
.	.	TRBV2	TRBJ2-3	CASAGTESRGTDTQYF	TGTGCCAGCGCCGGGACTGAGTCCCGTGGGACAGATACGCAGTATTTT
.	TRBD2	TRBV7-2	TRBJ2-5	CASSPGALAGQETQYF	TGTGCCAGCAGCCCAGGGGCGCTAGCGGGCCAAGAGACCCAGTACTTC
few	.	TRBV6-2/TRBV6-3	TRBJ2-6	CASRTTRTSGANVLTF	TGTGCCAGCAGAACCACTAGAACCTCTGGGGCCAACGTCCTGACTTTC
.	.	TRBV28	TRBJ1-5	CASSSRALNQPQHF	TGTGCCAGCAGTTCCCGGGCTCTCAATCAGCCCCAGCATTTT
few	.	TRBV27	TRBJ1-5	CASSSQGLGNQPQHF	TGTGCCAGCAGCTCACAGGGTCTGGGCAATCAGCCCCAGCATTTT
.	.	TRBV6-2/TRBV6-3	TRBJ2-7	CASTHGGSLYEQYF	TGTGCCAGCACCCACGGAGGATCTCTCTACGAGCAGTACTTC
.	.	TRBV27	TRBJ1-6	CASTPWGSGNSPLHF	TGTGCCAGCACCCCGTGGGGGTCCGGAAATTCACCCCTCCACTTT
.	.	TRBV30	TRBJ2-1	CAWSPRDYNEQFF	TGTGCCTGGAGTCCTCGGGATTACAATGAGCAGTTCTTC
.	.	TRBV7-2	TRBJ1-5	CASSLIRDWGQPQHF	TGTGCCAGCAGCTTAATTCGGGACTGGGGTCAGCCCCAGCATTTT
.	.	TRBV20-1	TRBJ1-3	CSARVGGDGNTIYF	TGCAGTGCTAGAGTTGGGGGGGATGGAAACACCATATATTTT
.	.	TRBV20-1	TRBJ1-2	CSARDPGFGYTF	TGCAGTGCTAGAGATCCAGGATTTGGCTACACCTTC
.	.	TRBV20-1	TRBJ1-5	CSAHLGGSQPQHF	TGCAGTGCACACCTCGGGGGTAGTCAGCCCCAGCATTTT
.	.	TRBV6-1	TRBJ1-1	CASRAEVGTEAFF	TGTGCCAGCAGGGCGGAGGTGGGCACTGAAGCTTTCTTT
.	.	TRBV21-1	TRBJ2-7	CASSAHRGHDLEQYF	TGTGCCAGCAGCGCGCACAGGGGCCACGACCTCGAGCAGTACTTC
.	.	TRBV20-1	TRBJ2-2	CSARGDGRGGELFF	TGCAGTGCTAGAGGTGACGGGAGAGGAGGGGAGCTGTTTTTT
.	TRBD1	TRBV20-1	TRBJ1-5	CSAFAGTDYSNQPQHF	TGCAGTGCTTTTGCGGGGACAGACTATAGCAATCAGCCCCAGCATTTT
.	.	TRBV20-1	TRBJ2-2	CSARGGTFTGELFF	TGCAGTGCTAGAGGCGGGACCTTCACCGGGGAGCTGTTTTTT
.	.	TRBV7-2	TRBJ1-3	CASSEYNTIYF	TGTGCCAGCAGCGAGTACAACACCATATATTTT
once	TRBD1	TRBV6-1	TRBJ1-6	CASSRTGPNSPLHF	TGTGCCAGCAGCCGGACAGGGCCTAATTCACCCCTCCACTTT
.	TRBD2	TRBV7-8	TRBJ2-4	CASSPPGTSGRPLAKNIQYF	TGTGCCAGCAGCCCCCCCGGGACTAGCGGGAGGCCTCTGGCCAAAAACATTCAGTACTTC
.	.	TRBV20-1	TRBJ2-5	CSAKTPGHQETQYF	TGCAGTGCTAAAACTCCGGGCCACCAAGAGACCCAGTACTTC
.	.	TRBV6-1	TRBJ1-6	CASISVGTVNSPLHF	TGTGCCAGCATCTCGGTCGGGACTGTGAATTCACCCCTCCACTTT
.	TRBD1	TRBV20-1	TRBJ1-1	CSASLTGVNTEAFF	TGCAGTGCTAGCCTCACAGGGGTGAACACTGAAGCTTTCTTT
few	TRBD2	TRBV4-3	TRBJ2-3	CASSQGSLAGVGDTQYF	TGCGCCAGCAGCCAAGGATCCCTAGCGGGAGTAGGAGATACGCAGTATTTT
.	.	TRBV29-1	TRBJ2-6	CSGGADGANVLTF	TGCAGCGGCGGGGCAGACGGGGCCAACGTCCTGACTTTC
.	.	TRBV18	TRBJ2-3	CASSPQGFSTDTQYF	TGTGCCAGCTCACCTCAGGGATTTAGCACAGATACGCAGTATTTT
.	.	TRBV25-1	TRBJ1-1	CASSPRVGRAEAFF	TGTGCCAGCAGTCCCAGAGTAGGGAGGGCAGAAGCTTTCTTT
.	.	TRBV27	TRBJ2-2	CASQGRVGTGELFF	TGTGCCAGCCAGGGACGGGTGGGCACCGGGGAGCTGTTTTTT
.	.	TRBV30	TRBJ1-2	CAWSREGPVGYTF	TGTGCCTGGAGTCGGGAGGGCCCGGTGGGCTACACCTTC
once	TRBD2	TRBV7-2	TRBJ2-5	CASSLDSGAQYF	TGTGCCAGCAGCTTAGACAGCGGGGCCCAGTACTTC
few	.	TRBV20-1	TRBJ1-5	CSAKDDRQPQHF	TGCAGTGCTAAAGACGACAGGCAGCCCCAGCATTTT
.	.	TRBV24-1	TRBJ2-6	CATSDLGFSGANVLTF	TGTGCCACCAGTGATTTGGGGTTCAGTGGGGCCAACGTCCTGACTTTC
.	TRBD1	TRBV28	TRBJ1-2	CASSLGTGPQANYGYTF	TGTGCCAGCAGCCTAGGGACAGGTCCACAGGCTAACTATGGCTACACCTTC
.	TRBD1	TRBV24-1	TRBJ2-2	CATSDPGTGATGELFF	TGTGCCACCAGTGACCCCGGGACAGGGGCCACCGGGGAGCTGTTTTTT
.	.	TRBV15	TRBJ2-7	CATTNLGGSYEQYF	TGCGCCACCACGAATCTGGGCGGATCCTACGAGCAGTACTTC
.	.	TRBV7-3	TRBJ2-5	CASSLRSRGTDTETQYF	TGTGCCAGCAGCTTAAGGTCGAGAGGCACGGATACGGAGACCCAGTACTTC
.	TRBD1	TRBV7-8	TRBJ1-5	CASSLGDRQRGNQPQHF	TGTGCCAGCAGCTTAGGGGACAGGCAACGGGGCAATCAGCCCCAGCATTTT
.	TRBD2	TRBV7-8	TRBJ2-7	CASSLVGSSGSVEQYF	TGTGCCAGCAGCTTAGTCGGTTCTAGCGGGAGTGTCGAGCAGTACTTC
.	.	TRBV11-2	TRBJ2-7	CASSRGRGYEQYF	TGTGCCAGCAGCCGGGGGAGAGGATACGAGCAGTACTTC
.	.	TRBV3-1	TRBJ1-2	CASSQDTGGYTF	TGTGCCAGCAGCCAAGATACAGGGGGCTACACCTTC
medium-sized	.	TRBV7-3	TRBJ2-1	CASSLMDNPLFF	TGTGCCAGCAGCTTAATGGACAATCCTCTGTTCTTC
.	TRBD2	TRBV20-1	TRBJ2-5	CSARDAASGKKETQYF	TGCAGTGCTAGAGATGCGGCTAGCGGGAAGAAAGAGACCCAGTACTTC
.	TRBD1	TRBV6-1	TRBJ1-3	CASRLSTGGSGNTIYF	TGTGCCAGCAGACTTTCCACAGGGGGCTCTGGAAACACCATATATTTT